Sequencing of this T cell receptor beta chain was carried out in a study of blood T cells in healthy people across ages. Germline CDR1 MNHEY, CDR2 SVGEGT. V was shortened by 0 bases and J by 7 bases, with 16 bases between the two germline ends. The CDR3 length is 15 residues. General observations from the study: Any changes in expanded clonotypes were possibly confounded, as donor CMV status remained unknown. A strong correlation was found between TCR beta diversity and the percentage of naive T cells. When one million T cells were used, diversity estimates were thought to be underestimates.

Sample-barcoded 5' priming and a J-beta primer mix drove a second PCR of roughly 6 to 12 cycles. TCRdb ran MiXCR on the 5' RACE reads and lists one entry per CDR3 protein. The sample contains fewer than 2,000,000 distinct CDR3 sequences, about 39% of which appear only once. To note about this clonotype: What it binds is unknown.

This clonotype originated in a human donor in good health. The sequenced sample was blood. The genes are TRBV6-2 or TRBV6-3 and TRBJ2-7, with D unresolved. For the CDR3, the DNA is TGTGCCAGCAGTTACTCGATCGGTACTTCGCGGGAGCAGTACTTC. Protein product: CASSYSIGTSREQYF.